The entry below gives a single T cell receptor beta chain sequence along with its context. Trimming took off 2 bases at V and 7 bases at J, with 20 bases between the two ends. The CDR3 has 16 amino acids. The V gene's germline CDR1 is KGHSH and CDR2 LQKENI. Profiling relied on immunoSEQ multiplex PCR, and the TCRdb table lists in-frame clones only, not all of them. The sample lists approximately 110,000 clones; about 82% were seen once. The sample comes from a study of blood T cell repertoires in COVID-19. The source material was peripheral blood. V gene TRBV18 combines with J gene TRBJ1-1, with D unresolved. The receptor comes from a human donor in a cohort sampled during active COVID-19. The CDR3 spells CASSPGLRGSGFEAFF. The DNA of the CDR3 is TGTGCCAGCTCACCAGGATTACGAGGGTCAGGTTTTGAAGCTTTCTTT.